The 21 T cell receptor beta chains given below trace back to one sample, sequenced in a study of blood T cell repertoires in COVID-19. Some clones are missing from TCRdb's copy, which holds only in-frame ones; the method was immunoSEQ multiplex PCR. The sample has more than 400,000 clones; about 90% are singletons. Sequencing was performed on PBMCs or T cells enriched from blood (not recorded which). The receptors come from a man younger than 35 who had recovered from COVID-19.

The chain employs TRBV11-2 and TRBJ2-1; D gene uncertain. The V and J ends lost 4 bases and 8 bases respectively, with 12 bases between them. The CDR3 runs to 13 residues. CDR1 SGHAT and CDR2 FQNNGV come from the germline V gene. The CDR3 protein is CASSSWRGDEQFF. CDR3 DNA: TGTGCCAGCAGCTCCTGGCGCGGTGATGAGCAGTTCTTC.

The CDR3 sequence is CASSQGVQGDYGYTF. CDR3 in DNA: TGCGCCAGCAGCCAAGGGGTTCAGGGCGACTATGGCTACACCTTC. The chain couples TRBV4-1 to TRBJ1-2; D possibly corresponds to TRBD1 (5 bases). The CDR3 is 15 residues long. Deletions cut 1 base from V and 3 bases from J, with 12 bases between. Germline CDR1 is MGHRA and CDR2 is YSYEKL.

A note on this clone: The sample contains more than one DNA sequence encoding this CDR3. The genes are TRBV9 and TRBJ2-3; D might be TRBD2 (5 bases). Trimming took 0 bases from V and 0 from J, leaving 11 bases between them. Germline lookup yields CDR1 SGDLS and CDR2 YYNGEE. The CDR3 sequence is 16 residues long. The CDR3 region is CASSVGSSSSTDTQYF. CDR3 coding DNA: TGTGCCAGCAGCGTAGGTTCTAGCTCAAGCACAGATACGCAGTATTTT.

This sequence joins TRBV9 and TRBJ1-3; D is uncertain. The length of the CDR3 is 13 residues. The germline V gene encodes CDR1 SGDLS and CDR2 YYNGEE. Trimming stripped 4 bases from V and 1 base from J, with 6 bases between. The CDR3 spells CASSTKSGNTIYF. DNA for the CDR3: TGTGCCAGCAGCACAAAATCTGGAAACACCATATATTTT.

V is TRBV7-9 and J is TRBJ1-4, with D possibly being TRBD1 (6 bases). Trimming pared 8 bases from V and 11 bases from J, leaving 27 bases between. Germline loops: CDR1 SEHNR, CDR2 FQNEAQ (reference sequence). The CDR3 covers 16 residues. In DNA form, the CDR3 reads TGTGCCAGCGGAAGAATCCAGGGGATGGAGTCGCGGAAACTGTTTTTT. This gives the protein CASGRIQGMESRKLFF. Together with reference TRBV7-9 and TRBJ1-4, the CDR3 gives the full variable domain: DTGVSQNPRHKITKRGQNVTFRCDPISEHNRLYWYRQTLGQGPEFLTYFQNEAQLEKSRLLSDRFSAERPKGSFSTLEIQRTEQGDSAMYLCASGRIQGMESRKLFFGSGTQLSVL.

This chain uses TRBV9 with TRBJ1-1; 9 bases line up with TRBD1. This CDR3 is 13 amino acids long. Germline V gene lookup returns CDR1 SGDLS and CDR2 YYNGEE. V was pared by 3 bases and J by 4 bases, with 1 base of the junction left unmatched. The CDR3 reads CASSATGGTEAFF. Written as DNA, the CDR3 is TGTGCCAGCAGCGCGACAGGGGGCACTGAAGCTTTCTTT.

This chain joins TRBV19 and TRBJ1-5; maybe TRBD1 (6 bases). V was shortened by 5 bases and J by 5 bases, with 13 bases between the two germline ends. This CDR3 is 14 amino acids long. CDR1 and CDR2 (germline): LNHDA, SQIVND (reference sequence). The CDR3 sequence is CASSGRTEDQPQHF. The CDR3 DNA follows: TGTGCCAGTAGTGGCCGGACAGAAGATCAGCCCCAGCATTTT.

The chain is built from TRBV11-2 and TRBJ2-5; no clear D. V shed 3 bases and J shed 3 bases, with 11 bases lying between them. Germline V lookup: CDR1 SGHAT, CDR2 FQNNGV. The CDR3 has 14 residues. The DNA of the CDR3 is TGTGCCAGCAGCTTCAAAAGCGTGAAAGAGACCCAGTACTTC. Its translation: CASSFKSVKETQYF.

In its sample, this clone was seen once. The chain uses TRBV3-1 (or the pseudogene TRBV3-2) and TRBJ2-7, with D uncertain. The CDR3 is 14 residues long. The germline V gene has CDR1 LGHDT and CDR2 YNNKEL (reference sequence). The ends were cut back, 0 bases at V and 6 bases at J, with 12 bases in the middle. In DNA form, the CDR3 reads TGTGCCAGCAGCCAAGATCGGGTCGTGGGCGAGCAGTACTTC. The encoded protein is CASSQDRVVGEQYF.

This rearrangement joins TRBV5-5 to TRBJ1-5; D unresolved. The ends were cut back, 7 bases at V and 2 bases at J, with 13 bases in the middle. CDR3 length: 14 residues. CDR1 SGHKS and CDR2 YYEKEE come from the germline V gene (reference sequence). The CDR3 loop reads CASLTSPGNQPQHF. The CDR3 bases are TGTGCCAGCCTCACTTCTCCGGGCAATCAGCCCCAGCATTTT. The variable domain in full, with the rest retrieved from reference TRBV5-5 and TRBJ1-5, is DAGVTQSPTHLIKTRGQQVTLRCSPISGHKSVSWYQQVLGQGPQFIFQYYEKEERGRGNFPDRFSARQFPNYSSELNVNALLLGDSALYLCASLTSPGNQPQHFGDGTRLSIL.

This clone was seen once. The chain links TRBV10-3 to TRBJ1-6; weak D call: TRBD1 (5 bases). The ends were cut back, 3 bases at V and 3 bases at J, with 12 bases in the middle. The CDR3 loop spans 16 amino acids. CDR1 is ENHRY and CDR2 is SYGVKD in the germline V gene. The CDR3 DNA reads TGTGCCATCAGTGAAAAGGGGCAGTTCTATAATTCACCCCTCCACTTT. Translation gives CAISEKGQFYNSPLHF.

Details on this clone: The same CDR3 is also encoded by other DNA sequences in this sample. The genes are TRBV19 and TRBJ1-1; 7 bases line up with TRBD1. This CDR3 is built from 14 residues. The trim removed 4 bases at V and 0 bases at J, leaving 2 bases unmatched. Germline CDR1 and CDR2: LNHDA and SQIVND (reference sequence). For the CDR3, the DNA is TGTGCCAGTAGTAAGGGACAGCTGAACACTGAAGCTTTCTTT. Amino acid sequence: CASSKGQLNTEAFF.

The chain has TRBV6-5 and TRBJ1-4, with D unclear. The CDR3 is 13 amino acids. V was shortened by 3 bases and J by 7 bases, with 9 bases between the two germline ends. Looked up from germline, CDR1 is MNHEY and CDR2 is SVGAGI. The CDR3 sequence is CASSYRFGEKLFF. CDR3 DNA: TGTGCCAGCAGTTATCGTTTCGGTGAAAAACTGTTTTTT.

The chain recombines TRBV5-5 with TRBJ2-3; 14 bases agree with TRBD2. Germline lookup yields CDR1 SGHKS and CDR2 YYEKEE (reference sequence). The CDR3 totals 15 residues. V lost 3 bases to trimming and J lost 4 bases; unmatched junction nucleotides: 1. DNA for the CDR3: TGTGCCAGCAGCTGGACTAGCGGGAGGCCAGATACGCAGTATTTT. Amino acid sequence: CASSWTSGRPDTQYF.

The chain employs TRBV11-2 and TRBJ1-2, with unresolved D. This CDR3 is built from 11 residues. Germline V lookup: CDR1 SGHAT, CDR2 FQNNGV. With 2 bases removed from V and 7 bases from J, the gap between germline ends came to 5 bases. The CDR3 is CASSLNSGYTF. In DNA, the CDR3 is TGTGCCAGCAGCTTAAATAGTGGCTACACCTTC.

The table lists this clone with a few counts. The V gene is TRBV7-9, the J gene TRBJ1-1; the D is unclear. Germline CDR1 SEHNR, CDR2 FQNEAQ (reference sequence). Trimming pared 1 base from V and 2 bases from J, leaving 8 bases between. The CDR3 is 14 residues long. CDR3 DNA sequence: TGTGCCAGCAGCTTAGGGCGGAGCAACACTGAAGCTTTCTTT. Translating gives CASSLGRSNTEAFF.

This chain connects TRBV5-4 to TRBJ2-1; TRBD2 matches at 7 bases. This CDR3 comprises 16 residues. CDR1 SGHNT and CDR2 YYREEE come from the germline V gene (reference sequence). Trimming removed 0 bases from V and 4 bases from J; junction bases left unmatched: 7. The DNA of the CDR3 is TGTGCCAGCAGCTTGGGAGGGGCGGGGGTATACAATGAGCAGTTCTTC. Its protein is CASSLGGAGVYNEQFF.

The rearrangement links TRBV2 to TRBJ2-1; the D is unclear. CDR3 length: 11 amino acids. Trimming stripped 6 bases from V and 10 bases from J, with 10 bases between. Per the germline V gene, CDR1 is SNHLY and CDR2 is FYNNEI. For the CDR3, the DNA is TGTGCCAGCAGCGAGAGGAGAGAGCAGTTCTTC. Encoded protein: CASSERREQFF.

This clone was found a few times. The J gene is TRBJ2-4, the V gene TRBV9, with a possible D match to TRBD2 (5 bases). The CDR3 contains 15 residues. Germline V CDR1 and CDR2: SGDLS, YYNGEE. Trimming stripped 0 bases from V and 6 bases from J, with 13 bases between. The CDR3 spells CASSVEETGRNIQYF. CDR3 coding DNA: TGTGCCAGCAGCGTAGAGGAGACGGGAAGAAACATTCAGTACTTC.

The chain couples TRBV29-1 to TRBJ1-1; D is ambiguous. The CDR3 covers 11 residues. From germline, CDR1 is SQVTM and CDR2 ANQGSEA. V was shortened by 5 bases and J by 1 base, with 5 bases between the two germline ends. The CDR3 is CSVTANTEAFF. In DNA, the CDR3 is TGCAGCGTTACAGCGAACACTGAAGCTTTCTTT.

V gene TRBV7-9 combines with J gene TRBJ2-5; TRBD2 agrees at 9 bases. V shed 6 bases and J 1 base; nucleotides not matched to a gene: 6. Germline CDR1 is SEHNR and CDR2 is FQNEAQ (reference sequence). The CDR3 length is 15 residues. CDR3: CASSPGLATQETQYF. The CDR3 DNA follows: TGTGCCAGCAGTCCCGGACTAGCGACCCAAGAGACCCAGTACTTC.